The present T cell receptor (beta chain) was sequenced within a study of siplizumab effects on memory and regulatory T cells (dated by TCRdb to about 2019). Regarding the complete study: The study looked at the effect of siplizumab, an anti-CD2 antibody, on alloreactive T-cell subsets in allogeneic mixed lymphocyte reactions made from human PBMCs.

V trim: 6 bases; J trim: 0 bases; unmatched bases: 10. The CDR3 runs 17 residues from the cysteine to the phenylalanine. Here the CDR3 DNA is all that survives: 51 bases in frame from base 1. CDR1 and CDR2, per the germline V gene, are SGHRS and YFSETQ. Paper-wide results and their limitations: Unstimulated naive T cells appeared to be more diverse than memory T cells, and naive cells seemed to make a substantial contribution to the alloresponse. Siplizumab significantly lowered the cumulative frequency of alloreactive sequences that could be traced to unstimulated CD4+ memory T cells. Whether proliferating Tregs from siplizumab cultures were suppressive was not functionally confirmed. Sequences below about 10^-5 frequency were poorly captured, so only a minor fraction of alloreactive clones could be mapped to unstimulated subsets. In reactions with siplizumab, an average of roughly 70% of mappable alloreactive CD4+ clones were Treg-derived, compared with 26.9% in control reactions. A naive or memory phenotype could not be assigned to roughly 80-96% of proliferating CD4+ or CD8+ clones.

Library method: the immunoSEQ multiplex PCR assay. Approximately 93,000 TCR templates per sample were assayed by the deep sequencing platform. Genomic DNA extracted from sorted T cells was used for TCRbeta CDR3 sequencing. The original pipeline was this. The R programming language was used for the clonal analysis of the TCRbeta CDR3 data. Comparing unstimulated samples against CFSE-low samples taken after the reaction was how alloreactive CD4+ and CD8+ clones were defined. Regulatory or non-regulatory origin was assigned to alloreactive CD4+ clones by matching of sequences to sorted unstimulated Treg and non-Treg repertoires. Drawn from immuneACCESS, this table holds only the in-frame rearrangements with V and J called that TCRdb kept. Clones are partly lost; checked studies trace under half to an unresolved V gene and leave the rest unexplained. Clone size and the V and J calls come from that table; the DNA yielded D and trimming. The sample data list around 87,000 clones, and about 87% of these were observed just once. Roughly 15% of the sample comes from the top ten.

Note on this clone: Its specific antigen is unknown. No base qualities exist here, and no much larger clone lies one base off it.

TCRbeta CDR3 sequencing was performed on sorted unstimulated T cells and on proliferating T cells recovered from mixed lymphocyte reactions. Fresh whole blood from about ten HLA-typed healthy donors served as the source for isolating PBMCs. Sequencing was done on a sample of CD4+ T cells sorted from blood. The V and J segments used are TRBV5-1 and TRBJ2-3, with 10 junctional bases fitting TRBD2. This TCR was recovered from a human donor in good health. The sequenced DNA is TGCGCCAGCAACCTTGGAACGACTAGCGGGAGCACAGATACGCAGTATTTT. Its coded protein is CASNLGTTSGSTDTQYF.